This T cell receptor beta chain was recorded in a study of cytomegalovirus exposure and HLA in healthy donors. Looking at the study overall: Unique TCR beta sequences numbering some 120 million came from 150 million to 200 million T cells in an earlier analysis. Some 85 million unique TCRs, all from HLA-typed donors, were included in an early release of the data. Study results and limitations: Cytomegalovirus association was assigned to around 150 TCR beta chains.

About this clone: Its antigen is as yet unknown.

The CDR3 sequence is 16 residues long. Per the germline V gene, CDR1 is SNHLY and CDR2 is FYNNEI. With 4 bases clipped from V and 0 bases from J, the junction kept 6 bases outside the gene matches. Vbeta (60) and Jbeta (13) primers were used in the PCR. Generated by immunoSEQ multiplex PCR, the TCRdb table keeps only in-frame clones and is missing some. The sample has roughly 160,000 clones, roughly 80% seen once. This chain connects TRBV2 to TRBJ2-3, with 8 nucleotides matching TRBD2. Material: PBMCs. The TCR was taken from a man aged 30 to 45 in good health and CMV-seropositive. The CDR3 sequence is CASSASGGFSTDTQYF. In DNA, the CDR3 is TGTGCCAGCAGTGCAAGCGGGGGCTTTAGCACAGATACGCAGTATTTT.